The subject of this entry is one T cell receptor (beta chain). This record belongs to a study of blood T cell repertoires in COVID-19. Background on the study: The United States, Italy and Spain provided the acute and convalescent COVID-19 samples. T cells, B-cell-depleted T cells, or PBMCs provided the cDNA or gDNA that served as material.

Per the authors' pipeline: Amplification from reference gene primers served as the basis for estimated nucleated cell counts. TCRdb keeps only in-frame clones here, not all; method: immunoSEQ multiplex PCR. The V and J calls and the clone size are those of that table, but D and trimming were determined from the DNA. The repertoire holds 190,000 or so clones, with roughly 86% as singletons. V shed 6 bases and J shed 6 bases, with 12 bases lying between them. Per germline, CDR1 DFQATT and CDR2 SNEGSKA (reference sequence). The CDR3 runs to 11 residues. The receptor was isolated from a man between 35 and 55 years old with active or convalescent COVID-19. The rearrangement uses TRBV20-1 and TRBJ2-7; D is possibly TRBD2 (5 bases). Sequenced material: peripheral blood. The CDR3 DNA sequence: TGCAGTGCAATGAGGGTCCCCGAGCAGTACTTC. It translates to CSAMRVPEQYF.